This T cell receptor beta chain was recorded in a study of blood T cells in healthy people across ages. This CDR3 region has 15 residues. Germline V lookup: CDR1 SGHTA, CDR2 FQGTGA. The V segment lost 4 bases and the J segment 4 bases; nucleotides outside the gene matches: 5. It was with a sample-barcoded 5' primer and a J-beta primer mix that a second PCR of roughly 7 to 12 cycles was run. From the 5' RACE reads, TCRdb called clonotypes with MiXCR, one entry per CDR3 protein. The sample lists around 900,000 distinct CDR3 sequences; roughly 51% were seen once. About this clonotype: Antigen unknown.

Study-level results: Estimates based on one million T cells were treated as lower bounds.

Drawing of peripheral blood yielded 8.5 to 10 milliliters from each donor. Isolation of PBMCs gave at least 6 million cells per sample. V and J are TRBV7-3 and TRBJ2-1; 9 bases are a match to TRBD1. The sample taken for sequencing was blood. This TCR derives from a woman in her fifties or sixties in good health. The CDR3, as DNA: TGTGCCAGCAGCTCGGGGACAGGGAGATACAATGAGCAGTTCTTC. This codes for CASSSGTGRYNEQFF.